This T cell receptor beta chain originates from a study of shared clonotypes between healthy human individuals. Only in-frame clones appear in the TCRdb table, and some are missing; sequencing was by immunoSEQ multiplex PCR. The profile shows 110,000 or so clones, over 65% of them singletons. The sequenced sample was memory CD8+ T cells sorted from blood. The subset here: CD45RO+ cells pooled with CCR7-negative TemRA cells. This clonotype was obtained from a woman under 40 in good health.

Here the CDR3 reads CASSFGGATQYF. CDR3 bases: TGTGCCAGCAGTTTCGGCGGGGCTACGCAGTATTTT. V usage is TRBV28 and J usage is TRBJ2-3, with D perhaps matching TRBD2 (6 bases). CDR1 MDHEN and CDR2 SYDVKM come from the germline V gene. Trimming took off 3 bases at V and 8 bases at J, with 9 bases between the two ends. The CDR3 covers 12 residues.